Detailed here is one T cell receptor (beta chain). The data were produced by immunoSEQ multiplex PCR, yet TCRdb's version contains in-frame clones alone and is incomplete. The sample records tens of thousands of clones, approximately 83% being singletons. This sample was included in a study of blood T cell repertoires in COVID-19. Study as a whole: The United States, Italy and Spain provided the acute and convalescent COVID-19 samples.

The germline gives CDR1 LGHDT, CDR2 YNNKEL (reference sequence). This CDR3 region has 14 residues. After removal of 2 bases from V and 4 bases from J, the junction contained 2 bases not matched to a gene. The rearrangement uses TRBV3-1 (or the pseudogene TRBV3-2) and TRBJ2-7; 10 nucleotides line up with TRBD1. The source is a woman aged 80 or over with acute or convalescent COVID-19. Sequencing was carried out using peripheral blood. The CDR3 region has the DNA TGTGCCAGCAGCCAATGGGACAGGGGATACGAGCAGTACTTC. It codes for CASSQWDRGYEQYF.